The entry below describes one TCR beta chain. Additional DNA sequences in this sample encode the identical CDR3. This sample was taken from a study of blood T cell repertoires in COVID-19. Across the study: The samples span acute and convalescent COVID-19 from the United States, Italy and Spain. T cells, B-cell-depleted T cells, or PBMCs supplied cDNA or gDNA.

V was trimmed by 1 base and J by 1 base, leaving 7 bases between them. Germline CDR1 reads SNHLY; CDR2 reads FYNNEI. This CDR3 comprises 14 residues. Participant ages covered roughly 18 to 89 years across 24 US areas. All recovered Cohort 3 donors got two negative PCRs, got clearance, or saw symptom resolution. Sequencing used immunoSEQ multiplex PCR; TCRdb keeps in-frame clones, though not all of them. The table includes 150,000 to 200,000 clones, over 75% detected once. The specimen was PBMCs or T cells enriched from blood (not recorded which). This sequence joins TRBV2 and TRBJ1-1; D gene unclear. This TCR was sampled from a woman aged 45-60 years who had recovered from COVID-19. CDR3 DNA: TGTGCCAGCAGTGAAGTCCGGGGGAACACTGAAGCTTTCTTT. As protein: CASSEVRGNTEAFF.